These 22 T cell receptor beta chains were sequenced from one sample in a study of T cell responses to AZD1222 COVID-19 vaccine. Repertoires were generated with immunoSEQ multiplex PCR, while TCRdb's copy carries only in-frame clones and drops some. Of approximately 150,000 clones listed, roughly 87% are singletons. Sample: peripheral blood, taken 28 days after the second AZD1222 dose. The receptors were gathered from an adult who received the AZD1222 COVID-19 vaccine.

CDR3 coding DNA: TGTGCCAGCTATCCAGGGATGGGTCAGCCCCAGCATTTT. Translation: CASYPGMGQPQHF. V usage is TRBV28 and J usage is TRBJ1-5, with D perhaps matching TRBD1 (5 bases). Germline V gene sequence: CDR1 MDHEN, CDR2 SYDVKM. CDR3 length: 13 amino acids. V gave up 8 bases and J gave up 6 bases, with 14 bases separating them.

The rearrangement links TRBV7-8 to TRBJ2-1; maybe TRBD1 (5 bases). Germline V gene lookup returns CDR1 SGHVS and CDR2 FQNEAQ. V shed 5 bases and J shed 10 bases, with 15 bases lying between them. The CDR3 is made up of 13 amino acids. CDR3 sequence: CASSRDSFEEQFF. The CDR3 nucleotides are TGTGCCAGCAGCCGAGACAGTTTTGAAGAGCAGTTCTTC.

This rearrangement joins TRBV27 to TRBJ1-6; D is perhaps TRBD1 (5 bases). Trimming took off 3 bases at V and 10 bases at J, with 13 bases between the two ends. The CDR3 sequence is 14 residues long. The V gene's germline CDR1 is MNHEY and CDR2 SMNVEV (reference sequence). The CDR3 is CASSFGRGESPLHF. The CDR3 coding sequence is TGTGCCAGCAGTTTTGGCCGAGGGGAATCACCCCTCCACTTT.

The V and J genes are TRBV10-3 and TRBJ2-2, with TRBD2 identical over 12 bases. After removal of 4 bases from V and 7 bases from J, the junction contained 10 bases not matched to a gene. CDR3 size: 17 residues. The germline CDR1 and CDR2 sequences are ENHRY and SYGVKD. The CDR3 region has the DNA TGTGCCATCAGTGGACTAGCGGGGGTCATGCGGGTCGGGGAGCTGTTTTTT. This sequence encodes CAISGLAGVMRVGELFF.

The genes are TRBV3-1 (or the pseudogene TRBV3-2) and TRBJ1-2; D is possibly TRBD1 (6 bases). There are 14 residues in the CDR3. Trimming took off 0 bases at V and 6 bases at J, with 11 bases between the two ends. CDR1 and CDR2 from the germline V gene are LGHDT and YNNKEL (reference sequence). CDR3 DNA sequence: TGTGCCAGCAGCCAAGATACGGGGGGCCATGGCTACACCTTC. Protein product: CASSQDTGGHGYTF.

The V and J genes are TRBV6-5 and TRBJ2-1; 10 bases line up with TRBD2. J lost 9 bases, V lost 5 bases, and 7 bases had no gene match. The CDR3 spans 14 residues. CDR1 and CDR2 (germline): MNHEY, SVGAGI. The CDR3 coding sequence is TGTGCCAGCAGTCCTCCTAGCGGGAGTGTTGAGCAGTTCTTC. Its protein product is CASSPPSGSVEQFF.

V usage is TRBV3-1 (or the pseudogene TRBV3-2) and J usage is TRBJ2-7; possibly TRBD1 for D (5 bases). CDR3 length: 13 residues. Per germline, CDR1 LGHDT and CDR2 YNNKEL (reference sequence). Trimming stripped 1 base from V and 4 bases from J, with 8 bases between. CDR3 nucleotides: TGTGCCAGCAGCCAAGTCAAGGGGTACGAGCAGTACTTC. This translates into CASSQVKGYEQYF.

The chain carries TRBV11-2 and TRBJ1-5, with 9 bases aligning to TRBD1. The CDR3 extends over 16 amino acids. In germline, CDR1 is SGHAT, CDR2 FQNNGV. The trim removed 0 bases at V and 6 bases at J, leaving 6 bases unmatched. The CDR3 DNA sequence: TGTGCCAGCAGCTTAGAGGGACAGGGATCGGGTCAGCCCCAGCATTTT. The encoded protein is CASSLEGQGSGQPQHF.

J is TRBJ2-7 and V is TRBV5-6, with TRBD2 identical over 14 bases. This CDR3 comprises 17 residues. Germline loops: CDR1 SGHDT, CDR2 YYEEEE. Trimming took 0 bases from V and 5 from J; bases not matched to a gene: 7. The CDR3 sequence: CASSLEVGLAGVDEQYF. CDR3 bases: TGTGCCAGCAGCTTGGAAGTGGGACTAGCGGGAGTAGACGAGCAGTACTTC.

This clone was found once. This chain connects TRBV10-3 to TRBJ1-5; D is unclear. The ends were cut back, 0 bases at V and 3 bases at J, with 9 bases in the middle. Germline CDR1 ENHRY, CDR2 SYGVKD. This CDR3 spans 15 amino acids. The CDR3 here is CAISESEGPNQPQHF. In DNA, the CDR3 is TGTGCCATCAGTGAGTCGGAGGGTCCCAATCAGCCCCAGCATTTT.

In DNA, the CDR3 is TGTGCCATCAGTGATGGATCGGGGAACTATGGCTACACCTTC. As protein: CAISDGSGNYGYTF. The chain has TRBV10-3 and TRBJ1-2; D not resolved. The germline gives CDR1 ENHRY, CDR2 SYGVKD. Between the trimmed V and J ends, which lost 3 bases and 2 bases, there was a span of 10 bases. There are 14 residues in the CDR3.

This chain joins TRBV6-6 and TRBJ1-4; TRBD1 aligns across 7 bases. From germline, CDR1 is MNHNY and CDR2 SVGAGI (reference sequence). The CDR3 totals 15 residues. J lost 2 bases, V lost 5 bases, and 5 bases had no gene match. CDR3 loop: CASSRTGATNEKLFF. CDR3 DNA sequence: TGTGCCAGCAGTCGGACAGGTGCGACTAATGAAAAACTGTTTTTT.

This chain links TRBV9 with TRBJ2-5, with 10 bases matching TRBD2. With 4 bases clipped from V and 0 bases from J, the junction kept 9 bases outside the gene matches. Germline V CDR1 and CDR2: SGDLS, YYNGEE. The CDR3 runs to 17 residues. CDR3 DNA sequence: TGTGCCAGCAGCTCAACCCAGGGACTAGCGCACCAAGAGACCCAGTACTTC. Residues: CASSSTQGLAHQETQYF.

The rearrangement uses TRBV21-1 and TRBJ1-6; TRBD1, the table's D call, lacks a check against the DNA. TRBV21-1 is a pseudogene segment. The CDR3 consists of 15 residues. The CDR3 is CASTTGQLYNSPLHF. The CDR3 DNA is TGTGCCAGCACCACGGGACAGTTGTATAATTCACCCCTCCACTTT.

J is TRBJ1-6 and V is TRBV5-4; 10 bases are a match to TRBD1. Germline CDR1 reads SGHNT; CDR2 reads YYREEE (reference sequence). J was trimmed by 9 bases and V by 2 bases; bases with no gene match: 5. The CDR3 loop spans 15 amino acids. The CDR3 loop is CASSFAGQGISPLHF. The DNA of the CDR3 is TGTGCCAGCAGCTTTGCGGGACAGGGGATTTCACCCCTCCACTTT.

V and J are TRBV4-2 and TRBJ1-5; possible D gene TRBD1, 6 bases. The V gene lost 4 bases and the J gene lost 0 bases, with 16 bases spanning the gap. Germline loops: CDR1 LGHNA, CDR2 YNFKEQ. This CDR3 has 17 residues. The CDR3 DNA sequence: TGTGCCAGCAGCCCCCATGGGGGCCCTAATAGCAATCAGCCCCAGCATTTT. It specifies CASSPHGGPNSNQPQHF.

The rearrangement joins TRBV6-6 to TRBJ1-5; no firm D call. Trimming took 0 bases from V and 4 from J, leaving 7 bases between them. This CDR3 is 14 amino acids long. Germline V CDR1 and CDR2: MNHNY, SVGAGI (reference sequence). The CDR3 region is CASSYSEENQPQHF. CDR3 nucleotides: TGTGCCAGCAGTTACTCGGAGGAGAATCAGCCCCAGCATTTT.

The J gene is TRBJ2-5, the V gene TRBV5-1; 16 positions agree with TRBD2. Losses at the gene ends were 5 bases for V and 10 bases for J; bases not matched to a gene: 14. This CDR3 contains 17 residues. Germline CDR1 SGHRS, CDR2 YFSETQ. CDR3 nucleotides: TGCGCCAGCAGTGAGGGACTAGCGGGGGGGCCTGCCTTTGGCCAGTACTTC. Amino acids: CASSEGLAGGPAFGQYF.

This clone counts as medium-sized. V usage is TRBV28 and J usage is TRBJ2-3; no clear D gene. CDR1 and CDR2 (germline): MDHEN, SYDVKM. This CDR3 is built from 16 residues. Between the trimmed V and J ends, which lost 2 bases and 4 bases, there was a span of 16 bases. The CDR3, as DNA: TGTGCCAGCAGTTTAAGGGCGCACAGAATCTCAGATACGCAGTATTTT. Its translation is CASSLRAHRISDTQYF.

This chain connects TRBV5-6 to TRBJ2-3, with D unclear. This CDR3 region has 16 residues. In germline, CDR1 is SGHDT, CDR2 YYEEEE. Trimming removed 3 bases from V and 2 bases from J, with 16 bases in between. CDR3 sequence reads: CASSSSSGGPTDTQYF. The CDR3 DNA reads TGTGCCAGCAGCTCCTCGTCCGGTGGGCCCACAGATACGCAGTATTTT.

V usage is TRBV16 and J usage is TRBJ1-1; possibly TRBD1 for D (5 bases). V dropped 1 base and J dropped 1 base, with 7 bases sitting between them. The CDR3 has 14 amino acids. Per germline, CDR1 KGHSY and CDR2 FQNENV. The CDR3 bases are TGTGCCAGCAGCCAATTGCAGGGGAACACTGAAGCTTTCTTT. It yields the protein CASSQLQGNTEAFF.

V is TRBV24-1 and J is TRBJ2-7, with 7 bases aligning to TRBD1. The CDR3 has 15 amino acids. V dropped 4 bases and J dropped 2; count of bases not matched to a gene: 7. Germline assignment: CDR1 KGHDR and CDR2 SFDVKD. The CDR3 DNA sequence: TGTGCCACCAGTGACCCGGGACAGAGTACCTACGAGCAGTACTTC. It specifies CATSDPGQSTYEQYF.